Listed here are 27 T cell receptor beta chains from one sample, sequenced in a study of Graves' ophthalmopathy and Graves' hyperthyroidism. Amplification of TCR beta CDR3 regions used RNA transcripts. First-round RT-PCR relied on HTBI primers, and a second-round multiplex PCR came next. TCRdb processed the multiplex PCR reads anew with MiXCR; each CDR3 protein has one entry. The table has roughly 400,000 distinct CDR3 sequences, roughly 14% seen once. The sequencing sample was made of peripheral blood. These receptors were collected from a woman aged 18-29 years with stable Graves' hyperthyroidism.

This clonotype was counted ten times or more. CDR3 coding DNA: TGTGCCAGCAGCCAAGATCCTAGATATGGCTACACCTTC. As protein: CASSQDPRYGYTF. The V call is TRBV14, the J call TRBJ1-2; D not resolved. The CDR3 has 13 residues. The V gene lost 0 bases and the J gene lost 5 bases, with 7 bases spanning the gap. The germline V gene has CDR1 SGHDN and CDR2 FVKESK.

A few counts support this clonotype. The rearrangement uses TRBV15 and TRBJ2-2, with 7 bases identical to TRBD1. CDR1 and CDR2 from the germline V gene are LNHNV and YYDKDF (reference sequence). J was trimmed by 3 bases and V by 1 base; bases with no gene match: 8. The CDR3 is made up of 17 amino acids. This CDR3 reads CATSRARQGADTGELFF. CDR3 nucleotides: TGTGCCACCAGCAGAGCCCGACAGGGCGCCGACACCGGGGAGCTGTTTTTT.

The gene calls are TRBV2 and TRBJ1-1, with 8 positions matching TRBD1. Trimming cost V 8 bases and J 1 base; bases outside gene matches: 6. CDR1 and CDR2 (germline): SNHLY, FYNNEI. The CDR3 is made up of 14 amino acids. For the CDR3, the DNA is TGTGCCAGCTCAAAGGACAGGGCGAACACTGAAGCTTTCTTT. Protein: CASSKDRANTEAFF.

Comment on this clonotype: At one boundary the junction diverges from the germline segment, which might be a read error. The chain uses TRBV7-2 and TRBJ2-7; TRBD1 matches 9 bases. The CDR3 spans 15 residues. Per the germline V gene, CDR1 is SGHTA and CDR2 is FQGNSA. DNA of the CDR3: TGTGCCAGCAGCGCCGCTCGGACAGGGGTCTACGAGCAGTGCTTC. It codes for CASSAARTGVYEQCF.

This clonotype was observed many times. V and J are TRBV25-1 and TRBJ1-3; unclear D gene. The V end was cut by 7 bases, the J end by 4 bases, with 11 bases between. The CDR3 has 13 amino acids. Germline V gives CDR1 MGHDK, CDR2 SYGVNS. The CDR3 loop reads CASKSTAGNTIYF. CDR3 in DNA: TGTGCCAGCAAGAGTACGGCGGGAAACACCATATATTTT.

This clonotype was seen many times. The rearrangement joins TRBV28 to TRBJ1-1, with TRBD1 matching 7 bases. V lost 6 bases, J lost 3 bases, and 4 bases stayed unmatched. CDR1 is MDHEN and CDR2 is SYDVKM in the germline V gene. This CDR3 contains 13 residues. The CDR3 sequence: CASSNQGDTEAFF. CDR3 coding DNA: TGTGCCAGCAGCAATCAGGGGGACACTGAAGCTTTCTTT.

This sequence joins TRBV20-1 and TRBJ1-3; weak D call: TRBD1 (6 bases). V was clipped by 3 bases and J by 1 base, with 13 bases between them. CDR1 and CDR2 from the germline V gene are DFQATT and SNEGSKA (reference sequence). The CDR3 totals 15 residues. Written as DNA, the CDR3 is TGCAGTGCTAGTTGGCCCAGGGGATCTGGAAACACCATATATTTT. Its translation: CSASWPRGSGNTIYF.

The chain employs TRBV18 and TRBJ1-3, with a tentative D call TRBD1 (5 bases). V lost 0 bases and J 0 bases, leaving 12 bases between the germline ends. Germline values: CDR1 KGHSH, CDR2 LQKENI. This CDR3 region has 17 residues. The CDR3 bases are TGTGCCAGCTCACCACCGGCAGGGACGCACTCTGGAAACACCATATATTTT. It codes for CASSPPAGTHSGNTIYF.

The V call is TRBV7-2, the J call TRBJ1-2; 7 bases are a match to TRBD1. The germline CDR1 and CDR2 sequences are SGHTA and FQGNSA. The trim removed 8 bases at V and 4 bases at J, leaving 7 bases unmatched. The CDR3 is 13 amino acids. The DNA for the CDR3 is TGTGCCAGCGGACCGGGACAGCTCTATGGCTACACCTTC. Its translation is CASGPGQLYGYTF.

This sequence joins TRBV6-1 and TRBJ2-7, with no clear D. Trimming left V 7 bases short and J 3 bases short, with 16 bases between. The germline V gene encodes CDR1 MNHNS and CDR2 SASEGT. This CDR3 is built from 14 residues. CDR3 bases: TGTGCCAGCACATCAGGCGAAGCAAACTACGAGCAGTACTTC. The encoded protein is CASTSGEANYEQYF.

The table lists this clonotype with many counts. The gene calls are TRBV5-1 and TRBJ1-5, with TRBD1 identical over 7 bases. Germline CDR1 SGHRS, CDR2 YFSETQ. This CDR3 contains 14 residues. V lost 1 base, J lost 6 bases, and 4 bases stayed unmatched. The CDR3 here is CASSLLGGSQPQHF. In DNA form, the CDR3 reads TGCGCCAGCAGCTTGCTAGGGGGCAGTCAGCCCCAGCATTTT.

This clonotype was recorded many times. The J gene is TRBJ1-5, the V gene TRBV20-1; D gene ambiguous. CDR1 and CDR2 (germline): DFQATT, SNEGSKA (reference sequence). The CDR3 consists of 12 residues. V dropped 5 bases and J dropped 7 bases, with 12 bases sitting between them. Written as DNA, the CDR3 is TGCAGTGCTGGGGATCTTTGGCAGCCCCAGCATTTT. Amino acids: CSAGDLWQPQHF.

The table lists this clonotype with many counts. CDR3 sequence reads: CASSASAGSNQPQHF. Here the CDR3 DNA reads TGTGCCAGCAGCGCCTCGGCAGGGAGCAATCAGCCCCAGCATTTT. J is TRBJ1-5 and V is TRBV9; maybe TRBD1 (5 bases). The V end was cut by 3 bases, the J end by 1 base, with 11 bases between. The germline V gene encodes CDR1 SGDLS and CDR2 YYNGEE. The CDR3 is made up of 15 amino acids.

There are many counts of this clonotype. This chain uses TRBV6-5 with TRBJ2-5, with TRBD1 as a possible D gene (6 bases). Germline V gene sequence: CDR1 MNHEY, CDR2 SVGAGI. The CDR3 runs to 13 residues. V gave up 4 bases and J gave up 5 bases, with 11 bases separating them. CDR3 loop: CASSWVGAETQYF. The CDR3 region has the DNA TGTGCCAGCAGTTGGGTGGGGGCTGAGACCCAGTACTTC.

The J gene is TRBJ2-7, the V gene TRBV12-3 or TRBV12-4; 7 bases map to TRBD2. After removal of 7 bases from V and 2 bases from J, the junction contained 17 bases not matched to a gene. This CDR3 is built from 17 residues. CDR3 protein: CASTKVDLPSGPYEQYF. CDR3 coding DNA: TGTGCCAGCACCAAAGTGGACCTACCTAGCGGTCCCTACGAGCAGTACTTC.

The CDR3 loop reads CASSLAGGSETQYF. As DNA, the CDR3 is TGTGCCAGCAGCTTAGCGGGGGGGAGCGAGACCCAGTACTTC. The chain is built from TRBV7-6 and TRBJ2-5, with 7 bases aligning to TRBD2. The ends lost 0 bases at V and 5 bases at J; junction bases unmatched: 3. Germline V gene sequence: CDR1 SGHVS, CDR2 FNYEAQ. This CDR3 is built from 14 residues.

This clonotype was seen at least ten times. V and J are TRBV2 and TRBJ2-7, with D tentatively TRBD2 (6 bases). V lost 7 bases, J lost 0 bases, and 16 bases lay in between. The CDR3 is 15 amino acids. CDR1 is SNHLY and CDR2 is FYNNEI in the germline V gene. CDR3 residues: CASTPRDSRSYEQYF. For the CDR3, the DNA is TGTGCCAGCACCCCCCGGGACTCCCGCTCCTACGAGCAGTACTTC. The variable domain in full, with the rest retrieved from reference TRBV2 and TRBJ2-7, is EPEVTQTPSHQVTQMGQEVILRCVPISNHLYFYWYRQILGQKVEFLVSFYNNEISEKSEIFDDQFSVERPDGSNFTLKIRSTKLEDSAMYFCASTPRDSRSYEQYFGPGTRLTVT.

This clonotype appeared many times. The chain carries TRBV12-3 or TRBV12-4 and TRBJ2-5; 7 bases map to TRBD2. This CDR3 has 14 residues. V lost 5 bases to trimming and J lost 4 bases; unmatched junction nucleotides: 7. Here the CDR3 reads CASSPPGGVETQYF. For the CDR3, the DNA is TGTGCCAGCAGTCCCCCGGGGGGTGTAGAGACCCAGTACTTC.

The chain has TRBV24-1 and TRBJ2-2, with D tentatively TRBD1 (5 bases). Trimming shortened V by 12 bases and J by 0 bases, and 16 bases separated the two germline ends. Germline CDR1 and CDR2: KGHDR and SFDVKD. This CDR3 is 15 amino acids long. DNA for the CDR3: TGTGCCTCGCAGGGTAGGGGCGCGAACACCGGGGAGCTGTTTTTT. This encodes CASQGRGANTGELFF.

This clonotype was picked up many times. The gene calls are TRBV5-6 and TRBJ1-1, with D perhaps matching TRBD1 (5 bases). V was trimmed by 0 bases and J by 3 bases, leaving 9 bases between them. The CDR3 loop spans 14 amino acids. The germline V gene has CDR1 SGHDT and CDR2 YYEEEE. The CDR3 nucleotides read TGTGCCAGCAGCTTGGTTCAGGGTTACACTGAAGCTTTCTTT. Translating it yields CASSLVQGYTEAFF.

This clonotype has ten or more counts. J is TRBJ1-2 and V is TRBV19; a possible D gene is TRBD1 (5 bases). Trimming removed 10 bases from V and 2 bases from J, with 17 bases in between. Germline V gene lookup returns CDR1 LNHDA and CDR2 SQIVND (reference sequence). CDR3 length: 14 amino acids. The CDR3 DNA reads as TGTGCCACAGACCCGCGGGGGAAGAACTATGGCTACACCTTC. Amino acids: CATDPRGKNYGYTF.

This clonotype showed up many times. J is TRBJ1-2 and V is TRBV20-1; D is unresolved. V lost 3 bases and J lost 2, with 4 bases in between. The CDR3 has 11 amino acids. Germline V gene lookup returns CDR1 DFQATT and CDR2 SNEGSKA (reference sequence). In DNA form, the CDR3 reads TGCAGTGCTAGGAGCAACTATGGCTACACCTTC. Amino acids: CSARSNYGYTF.

The chain joins TRBV12-3 or TRBV12-4 to TRBJ1-5; D gene uncertain. Trimming took 4 bases from V and 0 from J, leaving 13 bases between them. The CDR3 is 16 residues long. This CDR3 is CASSSVAVDSNQPQHF. The CDR3 DNA follows: TGTGCCAGCAGTTCCGTCGCGGTCGATAGCAATCAGCCCCAGCATTTT.

This clonotype was counted a few times. This chain connects TRBV24-1 to TRBJ1-3, with D unresolved. Germline assignment: CDR1 KGHDR and CDR2 SFDVKD. The CDR3 contains 14 residues. The ends were cut back, 0 bases at V and 1 base at J, with 3 bases in the middle. Here the CDR3 reads CATSDLRSGNTIYF. CDR3 DNA: TGTGCCACCAGTGATTTGAGGTCTGGAAACACCATATATTTT.

This clonotype was detected only a few times. This chain uses TRBV2 with TRBJ2-7; D remains ambiguous. The CDR3 is made up of 10 amino acids. Germline values: CDR1 SNHLY, CDR2 FYNNEI. V was shortened by 6 bases and J by 7 bases, with 7 bases between the two germline ends. CDR3 loop: CASREIEQYF. The CDR3, as DNA: TGTGCCAGCAGGGAAATAGAGCAGTACTTC.

This clonotype was counted ten times or more. The V and J genes are TRBV7-2 and TRBJ2-5, with unresolved D. CDR1 and CDR2 (germline): SGHTA, FQGNSA. The CDR3 extends over 13 amino acids. Deletions cut 2 bases from V and 5 bases from J, with 9 bases between. The CDR3, as DNA: TGTGCCAGCAGCTTAAGCCAACGGGAGACCCAGTACTTC. This encodes CASSLSQRETQYF. Supplemented by reference TRBV7-2 and TRBJ2-5, the full variable domain reads GAGVSQSPSNKVTEKGKDVELRCDPISGHTALYWYRQSLGQGLEFLIYFQGNSAPDKSGLPSDRFSAERTGGSVSTLTIQRTQQEDSAVYLCASSLSQRETQYFGPGTRLLVL.

This clonotype was counted ten times or more. The V gene is TRBV24-1, the J gene TRBJ1-5; 8 bases align to TRBD1. The CDR3 loop spans 15 amino acids. Germline CDR1 reads KGHDR; CDR2 reads SFDVKD. V dropped 4 bases and J dropped 5; count of bases not matched to a gene: 6. CDR3 nucleotides: TGTGCCACCAGTGAACGGACAGGGTGGGATCAGCCCCAGCATTTT. Amino acids: CATSERTGWDQPQHF.